A selection of T cell receptor beta chains follows, all from one sample in a study of a mutant IDH1 vaccine in newly diagnosed glioma. These TCRs are of unknown antigen specificity. Repertoires were generated with immunoSEQ multiplex PCR, while TCRdb's copy carries only in-frame clones and drops some. The table has approximately 60,000 clones, roughly 80% seen once. Sequencing was performed on PBMCs, taken from a glioma patient whose treatment included an IDH1 peptide vaccine. These receptor sequences come from a man in his thirties or forties with glioma. The CDR3 runs from the conserved cysteine through the conserved F or W. Each record gives: J gene, V gene, clone size, D gene, CDR3 DNA, CDR3 protein. A D gene is named only where the DNA matches it firmly. The size of a clone is reported for some rows only, either as once, few or many, or as a class for expanded clones.

>TRBJ1-6|TRBV9|few|-
TGTGCCAGCAGCGTTCACAGGGACTCACCCCTCCACTTT
CASSVHRDSPLHF
>TRBJ1-5|TRBV7-9|-|TRBD1
TGTGCCAGCAGCAAAGGACAGGGGCTTAATCAGCCCCAGCATTTT
CASSKGQGLNQPQHF
>TRBJ1-2|TRBV5-1|-|-
TGCGCCAGCAGCTCCATAAGACACTATGGCTACACCTTC
CASSSIRHYGYTF
>TRBJ2-5|TRBV4-1|-|TRBD1
TGCGCCAGCAGCCTGGACAGGGGTAAAGAGACCCAGTACTTC
CASSLDRGKETQYF
>TRBJ1-3|TRBV5-5|-|-
TGTGCCAGCAGCTTGGAGACAGGACGAAACACCATATATTTT
CASSLETGRNTIYF
>TRBJ1-2|TRBV5-1|-|TRBD1
TGCGCCAGCAGCTTGACAGGGGGCGTGTTTGGCTACACCTTC
CASSLTGGVFGYTF
>TRBJ1-5|TRBV7-2|-|-
TGTGCCAGCAGCTTAAGGGGGGACGTTGGGCCCCAGCATTTT
CASSLRGDVGPQHF
>TRBJ2-7|TRBV10-3|once|TRBD1
TGTGCCATCAGCCCCGGGACAGTTAACTACGAGCAGTACTTC
CAISPGTVNYEQYF
>TRBJ1-4|TRBV27|-|TRBD1
TGTGCCAGCAGTTTTACGACAGGGGGCTGGGAAAAACTGTTTTTT
CASSFTTGGWEKLFF
>TRBJ1-2|TRBV5-1|-|TRBD1
TGCGCCAGCAGCTTGGGGAGGACAGGGGTGAACTATGGCTACACCTTC
CASSLGRTGVNYGYTF
>TRBJ2-3|TRBV4-1|-|TRBD2
TGCGCCAGCAGCCAAGATTCAGCGGGGATCACAGATACGCAGTATTTT
CASSQDSAGITDTQYF
>TRBJ2-3|TRBV20-1|-|-
TGCAGTGCTAGTCTTGTTTGGCAGTATTTT
CSASLVWQYF
>TRBJ1-4|TRBV7-8|once|TRBD1
TGTGCCAGCAGCCTGCCTAACGGGACAGGGCTTAAGAAACTGTTTTTT
CASSLPNGTGLKKLFF
>TRBJ2-1|TRBV4-2|-|TRBD2
TGTGCCAGCAGCCAAGATCCAGCGGGGGTTTACAATGAGCAGTTCTTC
CASSQDPAGVYNEQFF
>TRBJ2-7|TRBV28|-|TRBD1
TGTGCCGCACGACCGGGACAGGGTGGGGAGCAGTACTTC
CAARPGQGGEQYF
>TRBJ2-7|TRBV27|-|TRBD1
TGTGCCAGCAGTACCGGGACAGGGGCTTACGAGCAGTACTTC
CASSTGTGAYEQYF
>TRBJ1-3|TRBV5-1|-|-
TGCGCCAGCAGCCGGCAACCATCTGGAAACACCATATATTTT
CASSRQPSGNTIYF
>TRBJ2-7|TRBV28|-|-
TGTGCCAGCACCCTCTCGCCTACGAACTACGAGCAGTACTTC
CASTLSPTNYEQYF
>TRBJ2-7|TRBV10-1|once|-
TGCGCCAGCAGTGAGGACTTACCCTCCTACGAGCAGTACTTC
CASSEDLPSYEQYF
>TRBJ1-6|TRBV25-1|-|-
TGTGCCAGCAGTGGACACAGTGATGGAAGCTCCTATAATTCACCCCTCCACTTT
CASSGHSDGSSYNSPLHF
>TRBJ2-7|TRBV4-2|-|-
TGTGCCAGCAGCCAAGATTGGGGGCGATACGAGCAGTACTTC
CASSQDWGRYEQYF
>TRBJ1-6|TRBV19|-|-
TGTGCCAGTAGTATAGATGTCACGAGTCATTCACCCCTCCACTTT
CASSIDVTSHSPLHF
>TRBJ2-2|TRBV9|-|-
TGTGCCAGCAAGCAGGGGTCCCTGAACACCGGGGAGCTGTTTTTT
CASKQGSLNTGELFF
>TRBJ1-1|TRBV2|-|-
TGTGCCAGCAGTGGAGTTTTCCTGCCAAAGGGGGCTTTCTTT
CASSGVFLPKGAFF
>TRBJ2-5|TRBV6-1|-|-
TGTGCCAGCAGTAAAGCTGGGACGGGAAGTTCGGAGACCCAGTACTTC
CASSKAGTGSSETQYF
>TRBJ1-1|TRBV28|-|-
TGTGCCAGCAGTATACAGGGATGGGGCACTGAAGCTTTCTTT
CASSIQGWGTEAFF
>TRBJ2-1|TRBV4-1|-|TRBD1
TGCGCCAGCAGCCTGGGACAGGGGTCGGGGAATGAGCAGTTCTTC
CASSLGQGSGNEQFF
>TRBJ2-5|TRBV2|-|-
TGTGCCAGCAGTATAGGCTACTGGGAGACCCAGTACTTC
CASSIGYWETQYF
>TRBJ1-5|TRBV5-6|-|-
TGTGCCAGCAGCTTGGGACAGGATAGCAATCAGCCCCAGCATTTT
CASSLGQDSNQPQHF
>TRBJ2-3|TRBV7-2|-|-
TGTGCCAGCAGCTTCGACGTGGATACGCAGTATTTT
CASSFDVDTQYF
>TRBJ2-7|TRBV7-9|-|TRBD1
TGTGCCAGCAGCTCCCGTATCGACAAACACAGGGGGTCTCGTTACGAGCAGTACTTC
CASSSRIDKHRGSRYEQYF
>TRBJ1-1|TRBV9|-|TRBD1
TGTGCCAGCAGCGCCCGGCGACAGGGGGCTACTGAAGCTTTCTTT
CASSARRQGATEAFF
>TRBJ1-2|TRBV5-6|-|TRBD1
TGTGCCAGCAGCTCAGATACAGGGGGCAACTATGGCTACACCTTC
CASSSDTGGNYGYTF
>TRBJ2-1|TRBV5-1|-|-
TGCGCCAGCAGCTCGGGGGACAGACTATACAATGAGCAGTTCTTC
CASSSGDRLYNEQFF
>TRBJ1-1|TRBV5-4|-|-
TGTGCCAGCAACCTTTGGGCTGGGCCCACTGAAGCTTTCTTT
CASNLWAGPTEAFF
>TRBJ2-2|TRBV19|-|-
TGTGCCAGTACTAAGGCCGGGACGAACACCGGGGAGCTGTTTTTT
CASTKAGTNTGELFF
>TRBJ2-3|TRBV28|-|-
TGTGCCAGCACGGACTCTTTCACAGATACGCAGTATTTT
CASTDSFTDTQYF
>TRBJ2-3|TRBV7-9|once|TRBD2
TGTGCCAGCAGCCGCCGGGCGGGGGGTAGCACAGATACGCAGTATTTT
CASSRRAGGSTDTQYF
>TRBJ1-1|TRBV9|-|-
TGTGCCAGCAGCGTAGGGGGGCAGATCACTGAAGCTTTCTTT
CASSVGGQITEAFF
>TRBJ1-4|TRBV25-1|-|-
TGTGCCAGTACCGACGGGGGAGATTCGACTAATGAAAAACTGTTTTTT
CASTDGGDSTNEKLFF
>TRBJ1-5|TRBV7-2|-|-
TGTGCCAGCAGCTTAGCGTCAGGGAATCAGCCCCAGCATTTT
CASSLASGNQPQHF